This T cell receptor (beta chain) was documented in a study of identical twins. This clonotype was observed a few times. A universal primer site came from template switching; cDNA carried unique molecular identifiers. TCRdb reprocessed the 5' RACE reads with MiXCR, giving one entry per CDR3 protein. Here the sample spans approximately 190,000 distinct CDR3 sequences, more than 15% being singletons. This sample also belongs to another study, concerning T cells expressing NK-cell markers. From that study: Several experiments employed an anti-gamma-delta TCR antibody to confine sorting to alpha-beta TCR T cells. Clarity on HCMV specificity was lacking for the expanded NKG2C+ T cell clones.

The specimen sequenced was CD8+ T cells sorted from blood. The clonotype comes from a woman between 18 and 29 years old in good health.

In nucleotides, the CDR3 is TGCAGTGCTAGAGATATTCGCGGGGGAGCCAGGGACGAGCAGTACTTC. This codes for CSARDIRGGARDEQYF. J is TRBJ2-7 and V is TRBV20-1; TRBD2 aligns across 7 bases. Germline V lookup: CDR1 DFQATT, CDR2 SNEGSKA (reference sequence). The CDR3 totals 16 residues. Trimming removed 0 bases from V and 5 bases from J; junction bases left unmatched: 13.